This T cell receptor (beta chain) was recovered during a study of blood T cells in healthy people across ages (dated by TCRdb to between 2014 and 2016). Describing the broader study: In model experiments, template switching captured about one uniquely barcoded TCR beta cDNA molecule for every two T cells. The study measured age-related changes in TCR beta repertoire diversity using deep sequencing normalized with unique cDNA molecular identifiers. The donors were split into four age groups: young (average roughly 15 years), middle-aged (about 40), aged (more than 55) and long-lived (approximately 80). Using the same blood draw, the study looked at two additional independent replicas of 1 million unique cDNA reads for two donors, one aged 18 to 30 and the other aged 80 or older. General conclusions and limits of the study: A strong correlation was found between observed TCR beta diversity and the percentage of naive T cells measured by flow cytometry. As age increased, observed TCR beta diversity per million T cells dropped in a roughly linear way, and a significant reduction was already evident by age roughly 40. Total diversity estimates from one million sequenced T cells were considered lower bounds and underestimates. Conclusive comparison of naive and antigen-experienced compartments was prevented by the profiling of bulk unsorted PBMCs. Because the CMV infection status of the donors was unknown, age-related changes in expanded clonotypes may potentially have been confounded. Compared with the aged group, the long-lived group had more naive CD4+ T cells, fewer expanded clones and increased TCR diversity, suggesting age selection.

Library preparation used 5' RACE. Instrument on record: Illumina HiSeq 2500. A second PCR of roughly 7 to 11 cycles was performed with a sample-barcoded 5' primer and a J-beta primer mix. Each TCR beta cDNA molecule received a unique molecular identifier from a template-switch 5' adaptor carrying 12 random nucleotides. Each sample yielded at least 3 million CDR3-containing paired-end reads. First-strand cDNA synthesis was performed from all RNA using the Mint cDNA synthesis kit, with priming by a TRBC-specific oligonucleotide. All cDNA was treated with uracil-DNA glycosylase and then went through a first 18-cycle PCR with the universal primers M1SS and BC2_uni_R. Processing in the source paper ran as follows. Each sample was normalized by randomly selecting 1 million high-quality reads, each carrying a distinct molecular identifier. Reads with shared molecular identifiers were discarded instead of being binned into consensus sequences. MiTCR, with a Q25 quality threshold and the strictest error-elimination algorithm, was used for CDR3 identification, clonotype clustering and error correction. A nonparametric unseen species model with Euler transformation was used to estimate a lower bound on total TCR beta diversity. The raw public data were reprocessed by TCRdb itself: fastp quality trimming at Q25, MiXCR clonotype calling, in-frame beta chains only. Rows with one shared CDR3 protein collapse into an entry with the most common genes and DNA. These V and J calls derive from TCRdb rather than the authors' analysis. This sample gives 500,000 to 550,000 distinct CDR3 sequences in total; around 24% of them show up just once. The ten biggest clones cover roughly 9% of the sample.

As regards this clonotype: Its cognate antigen has yet to be identified. No much larger clone is present one base from it, and per-base qualities are unavailable.

Systemically healthy Caucasian individuals from Russia, 39 in total and aged roughly 6 to 95 years, were included as donors. About 9.6 milliliters of peripheral blood were collected from each donor into EDTA-treated Vacutainer tubes. Ficoll-Paque density-gradient centrifugation was used to isolate PBMCs, with at least 6 million per sample. Total RNA, at least 6 micrograms per sample, was extracted from PBMCs with Trizol reagent. For every donor, flow cytometry on a PBMC aliquot measured the percentage of naive CD45RAhigh/CD27high T cells. Trimming costs V 4 bases and J 9 bases, and their ends lie 16 bases apart. The CDR1 and CDR2 encoded by the germline V gene are MGHRA and YSYEKL. Spanning cysteine to phenylalanine, the CDR3 consists of 14 amino acids. The entry retains the CDR3 DNA only, 42 bases that are in frame from base 1. The data were also submitted as part of a second study, on T cells of mothers and their children. The second study also describes: The donors were nine systemically healthy Caucasian individuals, made up of three mothers and their six children. cDNA synthesis consumed the entire amount of extracted RNA, loaded at 1.5 ug RNA in each 15 ul reaction. Sample barcodes and 2-4 random nucleotides were added via the M1S primer in the second PCR. Over 10 million TCR beta CDR3 reads came from each mother, compared with some 3 million reads from each child. Thymic selection similarly shapes TCR recombination output in related and unrelated pairs, with minor effect from inherited differences. Related mother-child pairs always showed normalized repertoire overlap that was slightly higher than in unrelated mother-child pairs, though the difference was never significant. No persistent microchimeric T cell clones were found, with a detection sensitivity of approximately 100 clones per million clonotypes. In the study, deep NGS was used to compare the TCR beta repertoires of mothers and children, and features distinguishing related mother-child pairs from unrelated individuals were sought. Mothers averaged roughly 36 +/- 4 years of age and children averaged approximately 12 +/- 4 years. Libraries were sequenced on Illumina HiSeq 2000 with 100+100 nt paired-end reads after adapter ligation with NEBNext reagents. Mother and child libraries were prepared a month apart and sequenced in separate runs to prevent cross-contamination. For each donor, somewhere between about 500,000 and 2,000,000 distinct TCR beta clonotypes were identified. Naive TCR beta clonotypes were estimated from low-frequency clonotypes matched to each donor's FACS-determined naive share, without sorting.

The sequencing input was blood. The chain links TRBV4-1 with TRBJ2-1; a weak D assignment points to TRBD2 (7 bases agree). This receptor was taken from a boy younger than 18 in good health. The CDR3: CASSLQTSRGEQFF. The sequenced DNA is TGCGCCAGCAGCCTACAGACTAGCAGGGGTGAGCAGTTCTTC.